These 10 T cell receptor beta chains were sequenced from one sample in a study of T cell repertoires in cytomegalovirus infection. TCRdb re-analysed the reads in MiXCR, keeping a single row per CDR3 protein. The repertoire holds 150,000 to 200,000 distinct CDR3 sequences, with about 30% as singletons. The sequenced sample consisted of PBMCs. These receptors originate from a human donor in good health (CMV status not recorded). Some clones in this sample may be carry-over from other donors' samples.

The CDR3 bases are TGTGCCAGCAGCCTTCAACCGGGGGTTCCGGGCAATGAGCAGTTCTTC. Its protein product is CASSLQPGVPGNEQFF. This rearrangement joins TRBV7-9 to TRBJ2-1; possibly TRBD2 for D (6 bases). This CDR3 region has 16 residues. CDR1 SEHNR and CDR2 FQNEAQ come from the germline V gene (reference sequence). The germline V and J ends were trimmed by 5 bases and 6 bases, with 20 bases remaining between them.

This chain joins TRBV3-1 and TRBJ1-2; no clear D. CDR3 length: 12 amino acids. Per germline, CDR1 LGHDT and CDR2 YNNKEL (reference sequence). V gave up 8 bases and J gave up 8 bases, with 15 bases separating them. This chain's CDR3 is CASGFMTRGYTF. In nucleotides, the CDR3 is TGTGCCAGCGGATTCATGACAAGAGGCTACACCTTC.

The genes are TRBV7-2 and TRBJ2-1, with D perhaps TRBD1 or TRBD2 (6 bases each). The germline CDR1 and CDR2 sequences are SGHTA and FQGNSA. CDR3 length: 18 amino acids. V lost 1 base, J lost 4 bases, and 20 bases lay in between. CDR3: CASSLGPYEGGQYNEQFF. CDR3 sequence (DNA): TGTGCCAGCAGCTTAGGACCTTACGAGGGGGGTCAATACAATGAGCAGTTCTTC. Variable domain in full (rest from reference TRBV7-2 and TRBJ2-1): GAGVSQSPSNKVTEKGKDVELRCDPISGHTALYWYRQSLGQGLEFLIYFQGNSAPDKSGLPSDRFSAERTGGSVSTLTIQRTQQEDSAVYLCASSLGPYEGGQYNEQFFGPGTRLTVL.

V is TRBV27 and J is TRBJ1-1; D gene uncertain. The CDR3 runs 13 residues. The V end was cut by 6 bases, the J end by 0 bases, with 8 bases between. Germline lookup yields CDR1 MNHEY and CDR2 SMNVEV (reference sequence). The chain's CDR3 is CASRPSMNTEAFF. As DNA, the CDR3 is TGTGCCAGCAGACCCTCCATGAACACTGAAGCTTTCTTT.

The rearrangement links TRBV19 to TRBJ2-6; D call uncertain. The CDR3 totals 15 residues. Between the trimmed V and J ends, which lost 7 bases and 1 base, there was a span of 11 bases. Germline assignment: CDR1 LNHDA and CDR2 SQIVND (reference sequence). The CDR3 DNA reads TGTGCCAGTAACCCCTCAAGATCTGGGGCCAACGTCCTGACTTTC. This encodes CASNPSRSGANVLTF.

The chain uses TRBV6-5 and TRBJ2-7; D may be TRBD1 (6 bases). This CDR3 spans 14 amino acids. The V end was cut by 5 bases, the J end by 3 bases, with 14 bases between. In germline, CDR1 is MNHEY, CDR2 SVGAGI. For the CDR3, the DNA is TGTGCCAGCAGTCCAGAGACAGGTTACTACGAGCAGTACTTC. This translates into CASSPETGYYEQYF.

The genes are TRBV7-2 and TRBJ2-5; 11 bases agree with TRBD1. Germline trimming cut 1 base from V and 5 bases from J; bases unmatched to any gene: 9. The CDR3 is 17 amino acids. The germline V gene has CDR1 SGHTA and CDR2 FQGNSA. Here the CDR3 reads CASSLELGQGVRETQYF. CDR3 DNA: TGTGCCAGCAGCTTAGAATTGGGACAGGGGGTGAGGGAGACCCAGTACTTC.

This clonotype was counted at least ten times. The J gene is TRBJ1-4, the V gene TRBV7-2; TRBD1 is a possible D gene (5 bases). Trimming left V 1 base short and J 3 bases short, with 9 bases between. The V gene's germline CDR1 is SGHTA and CDR2 FQGNSA. This CDR3 has 15 residues. The CDR3 DNA reads as TGTGCCAGCAGCTTAGGGGGGTCGTCTAATGAAAAACTGTTTTTT. Translated, it gives CASSLGGSSNEKLFF. Filled out from reference TRBV7-2 and TRBJ1-4, the complete variable domain reads GAGVSQSPSNKVTEKGKDVELRCDPISGHTALYWYRQSLGQGLEFLIYFQGNSAPDKSGLPSDRFSAERTGGSVSTLTIQRTQQEDSAVYLCASSLGGSSNEKLFFGSGTQLSVL.

V usage is TRBV6-1 and J usage is TRBJ2-3; tentatively, D is TRBD2 (6 bases). Trimming left V 3 bases short and J 5 bases short, with 21 bases between. This CDR3 region has 17 residues. The V gene's germline CDR1 is MNHNS and CDR2 SASEGT. CDR3 amino acids: CASSDKGDSAGGDTQYF. For the CDR3, the DNA is TGTGCCAGCAGTGATAAAGGGGACTCCGCCGGGGGAGATACGCAGTATTTT.

This clonotype has more than one count but fewer than ten. The V call is TRBV6-6, the J call TRBJ2-6, with D maybe TRBD1 (5 bases). From germline, CDR1 is MNHNY and CDR2 SVGAGI (reference sequence). This CDR3 contains 14 residues. V was trimmed by 2 bases and J by 9 bases, leaving 11 bases between them. CDR3 sequence reads: CASSYAREGNVLTF. The DNA of the CDR3 is TGTGCCAGCAGTTACGCCAGGGAAGGCAACGTCCTGACTTTC.